The 10 T cell receptor beta chains below all came from one sample that was sequenced in a study of T cells in women clearing cervical HPV infection. The data were produced by immunoSEQ multiplex PCR, yet TCRdb's version contains in-frame clones alone and is incomplete. The table gives 25,000 to 30,000 clones; the top ten clones make up under 20% of it. Specimen: blood buffy coat. These receptors were collected from a woman between 18 and 75 years old with a cervical HPV16 infection that either progressed to CIN3+ or cleared (not recorded which).

As regards this clone: Sequencing ends 3 residues short of the CDR3 end; the germline J gene provides the rest. J is TRBJ2-3 and V is TRBV7-2; a weak D match, TRBD1 (6 bases). The CDR3 consists of 14 residues. Looked up from germline, CDR1 is SGHTA and CDR2 is FQGNSA. CDR3 loop: CASSLTGSQSAQYF. The part of the CDR3 DNA that was read is TGTGCCAGCAGCTTAACAGGGTCCCAGTCAGCG.

The sequenced part of the CDR3 DNA is TGCAGTGCTAGAGATCCTCGGGATAGCGGCGTCTACGAG. Encoded protein: CSARDPRDSGVYE. The whole CDR3 sequence reads CSARDPRDSGVYEQYF. This chain uses TRBV20-1 with TRBJ2-7; possible D gene TRBD2, 6 bases. The missing CDR3 end, 3 residues past where the read stops, is filled in from the germline J gene. The CDR3 runs 16 residues. Trimming removed 0 bases at V and 3 bases at J, with 18 bases between. The germline gives CDR1 DFQATT, CDR2 SNEGSKA (reference sequence).

On this clone itself: The CDR3 extends 3 residues past the end of the read, so its final part is completed from the germline J gene. This chain connects TRBV14 to TRBJ2-4; D gene ambiguous. Germline loops: CDR1 SGHDN, CDR2 FVKESK. Between the trimmed V and J ends, which lost 3 bases and 8 bases, there was a span of 11 bases. The length of the CDR3 is 13 residues. CDR3 in amino acids: CASSHDIQDIQYF. Partial CDR3 DNA: TGTGCCAGCAGCCATGACATTCAGGACATT.

As for this clone: Sequencing ends 3 residues short of the CDR3 end; the germline J gene provides the rest. This chain uses TRBV20-1 with TRBJ1-2; D is unresolved. The CDR3 is 17 residues long. Trimming left V 0 bases short and J 0 bases short, with 17 bases between. Germline assignment: CDR1 DFQATT and CDR2 SNEGSKA (reference sequence). The CDR3 DNA, read in part, is TGCAGTGCTAGAGATATGGGCAGCCCCGCTTCTAACTATGGC. Its protein product is CSARDMGSPASNYG. The full CDR3 protein is CSARDMGSPASNYGYTF.

As to this clone: Read data end 3 residues before the CDR3 end; the end is taken from the germline J gene. This CDR3 is also generated by other DNA sequences in the sample. The chain combines TRBV7-8 with TRBJ2-7; D ambiguous. This CDR3 has 16 residues. Trimming took off 1 base at V and 1 base at J, with 14 bases between the two ends. Germline V gene sequence: CDR1 SGHVS, CDR2 FQNEAQ. This chain's CDR3 is CASSLGRASTSYEQYF. The CDR3 DNA, read in part, is TGTGCCAGCAGCTTAGGAAGGGCCTCGACATCCTACGAG.

Turning to this clone: The CDR3 end lies 3 residues beyond the end of the read and is filled in from the germline J gene. This chain connects TRBV5-1 to TRBJ1-2, with D uncertain. The CDR3 length is 14 residues. Germline V gene sequence: CDR1 SGHRS, CDR2 YFSETQ. The CDR3 loop is CASSLAPNAETYTF. CDR3 DNA (partial): TGCGCCAGCAGCTTGGCACCAAACGCGGAGACC. Together with reference TRBV5-1 and TRBJ1-2, the CDR3 gives the full variable domain: KAGVTQTPRYLIKTRGQQVTLSCSPISGHRSVSWYQQTPGQGLQFLFEYFSETQRNKGNFPGRFSGRQFSNSRSEMNVSTLELGDSALYLCASSLAPNAETYTFGSGTRLTVV.

On this clone itself: The CDR3 end lies 3 residues beyond the end of the read and is filled in from the germline J gene. The gene calls are TRBV20-1 and TRBJ1-1, with D possibly being TRBD1 (6 bases). Germline V gene data show CDR1 as DFQATT and CDR2 as SNEGSKA (reference sequence). This CDR3 comprises 17 residues. The V gene lost 0 bases and the J gene lost 1 base, with 18 bases spanning the gap. CDR3 residues: CSARDSGTSNSNTEAFF. The covered CDR3 bases are TGCAGTGCTAGAGATTCCGGGACAAGCAACTCGAACACTGAA.

In regard to this clone: The observed sequence ends 3 residues before the CDR3 terminus, with the missing tail filled in from the germline J gene. The chain carries TRBV30 and TRBJ1-1; 7 bases fit TRBD1. Germline V gives CDR1 GTSNPN, CDR2 SVGIG (reference sequence). This CDR3 contains 10 residues. V lost 7 bases, J lost 6 bases, and 2 bases stayed unmatched. The covered CDR3 bases are TGTGCCTCTGGACAGGCTGAA. This gives the protein CASGQAE. The entire CDR3 protein reads CASGQAEAFF.

Notes on this clone: From the germline J gene comes the end of the CDR3, since the read stops 3 residues before it. The V and J genes are TRBV6-2 or TRBV6-3 and TRBJ2-3, with 7 bases that match TRBD2. Looked up from germline, CDR1 is MNHEY and CDR2 is SVGEGT. The CDR3 length is 14 residues. The CDR3 loop is CASTPRRGGETQYF. The CDR3 DNA, read in part, is TGTGCCAGCACCCCGAGGAGGGGAGGGGAGACG.

The part of the CDR3 DNA that was read is TGTGCCAGCAGTGACACTAGCGGGGGGCATTATTACAATGAG. Translation: CASSDTSGGHYYNE. The CDR3 in its entirety is CASSDTSGGHYYNEQFF. J is TRBJ2-1 and V is TRBV6-4; TRBD2 matches 12 bases. The DNA ends 3 residues before the CDR3 does, and the rest of the CDR3 is filled in from the germline J gene. The length of the CDR3 is 17 residues. Losses at the gene ends were 2 bases for V and 4 bases for J; bases not matched to a gene: 6. From germline, CDR1 is MRHNA and CDR2 SNTAGT.